This entry is about one T cell receptor beta chain. Its target is not known. The data belong to a study of beta chain features in type 1 diabetes. Study findings and constraints: Type 1 diabetes patients had TCRB CDR3s that were shorter (moderately but significantly so) in all four CD4+ subsets.

The germline gives CDR1 SEHNR, CDR2 FQNEAQ (reference sequence). The CDR3 is 17 residues long. J lost 5 bases, V lost 0 bases, and 9 bases had no gene match. The sequenced template was cDNA made from the entire isolated RNA. The table came from immunoSEQ multiplex PCR; TCRdb's copy has only in-frame clones and leaves some out. The sample holds around 170,000 clones, around 9.7% seen once. This rearrangement joins TRBV7-9 to TRBJ2-5; 10 nucleotides align to TRBD2. The source material was central memory CD4+ T cells from blood. This TCR came from a woman aged 25-40 years with type 1 diabetes. For the CDR3, the DNA is TGTGCCAGCAGCTTAGCGAATCTAGCGGGAGACCGTGAGACCCAGTACTTC. As protein: CASSLANLAGDRETQYF.